Shown below are 28 T cell receptor beta chains from a single sample sequenced in a study of T cells in Graves' hyperthyroidism and ophthalmopathy. RNA transcripts served as the template for amplifying TCR beta CDR3 regions. First-round RT-PCR with HTBI primers amplified the TCR CDR3 region. Using its own MiXCR run on the multiplex PCR reads, TCRdb lists one record per CDR3 protein. The profile shows approximately 400,000 distinct CDR3 sequences, around a sixth of them singletons. Source material: blood. The source is a woman under 30 with Graves' hyperthyroidism.

Many counts were recorded for this clonotype. V gene TRBV24-1 combines with J gene TRBJ1-6, with D perhaps matching TRBD1 (5 bases). The length of the CDR3 is 14 residues. CDR1 KGHDR and CDR2 SFDVKD come from the germline V gene. V was clipped by 3 bases and J by 10 bases, with 12 bases between them. DNA for the CDR3: TGTGCCACCAGTGATGGGGGGATTGGATCACCCCTCCACTTT. It specifies CATSDGGIGSPLHF.

The sample holds many counts of this clonotype. This chain joins TRBV29-1 and TRBJ1-1; TRBD1 might be the D (5 bases). The germline V and J ends were trimmed by 6 bases and 0 bases, with 14 bases remaining between them. Germline CDR1 and CDR2: SQVTM and ANQGSEA. The CDR3 has 14 residues. The CDR3 nucleotides are TGCAGCGTCCTAGGGGCAGCTATGAACACTGAAGCTTTCTTT. Its translation: CSVLGAAMNTEAFF.

Ten or more counts support this clonotype. The chain joins TRBV24-1 to TRBJ1-1, with unresolved D. The CDR3 runs 13 residues. Germline V gene data show CDR1 as KGHDR and CDR2 as SFDVKD. Trimming removed 5 bases at V and 4 bases at J, with 10 bases between. This chain's CDR3 is CATSGGGITEAFF. CDR3 DNA sequence: TGTGCCACCAGTGGAGGAGGGATCACTGAAGCTTTCTTT.

This clonotype was recorded many times. The CDR3 DNA follows: TGTGCCAGCAGGGTTCTAGCGGGAGTTGGCGAAGATACGCAGTATTTT. Its translation: CASRVLAGVGEDTQYF. V gene TRBV27 combines with J gene TRBJ2-3, with 10 bases lining up with TRBD2. The V and J ends lost 6 bases and 5 bases, in that order; junction bases with no gene match: 11. CDR3 length: 16 residues. In germline, CDR1 is MNHEY, CDR2 SMNVEV (reference sequence).

As concerns this clonotype: This may be a read error, as it is one base from a much larger clone. The CDR3 DNA is TGTGCCAGCAGTTGGACGGGCCCCCTGGAGCAGTACTTC. Its protein product is CASSWTGPLEQYF. The rearrangement links TRBV6-2 or TRBV6-3 to TRBJ2-7; D not resolved. Trimming took off 4 bases at V and 7 bases at J, with 14 bases between the two ends. CDR1 and CDR2 from the germline V gene are MNHEY and SVGEGT. The CDR3 has 13 amino acids.

This clonotype has only a few counts. The chain recombines TRBV27 with TRBJ2-3, with D maybe TRBD2 (5 bases). Germline V gene data show CDR1 as MNHEY and CDR2 as SMNVEV (reference sequence). Between the trimmed V and J ends, which lost 10 bases and 3 bases, there was a span of 14 bases. The CDR3 runs to 13 residues. CDR3 bases: TGTGCCATCTCTAGGCCGGGGACAGATACGCAGTATTTT. It translates to CAISRPGTDTQYF.

This clonotype came up many times. The V and J genes are TRBV4-1 and TRBJ2-7; perhaps TRBD2 as D (6 bases). This CDR3 has 15 amino acids. Trimming took 2 bases from V and 1 from J, leaving 12 bases between them. Germline CDR1 reads MGHRA; CDR2 reads YSYEKL. The DNA for the CDR3 is TGCGCCAGCAGCCAACTACGAGGGACTTCCTACGAGCAGTACTTC. It codes for CASSQLRGTSYEQYF.

This clonotype was counted at least ten times. The chain combines TRBV20-1 with TRBJ1-6; TRBD1 aligns across 7 bases. The V segment lost 0 bases and the J segment 7 bases; nucleotides outside the gene matches: 9. Germline CDR1 and CDR2: DFQATT and SNEGSKA (reference sequence). The CDR3 runs 16 residues. For the CDR3, the DNA is TGCAGTGCTAGAGATAACAGGGGAGGAGGAAATTCACCCCTCCACTTT. It specifies CSARDNRGGGNSPLHF.

This clonotype showed up many times. The chain links TRBV3-1 to TRBJ1-5; D is possibly TRBD1 (6 bases). This CDR3 contains 16 residues. CDR1 and CDR2 (germline): LGHDT, YNNKEL (reference sequence). Trimming shortened V by 6 bases and J by 1 base, and 16 bases separated the two germline ends. In DNA form, the CDR3 reads TGTGCCAGCAGTCGCGGACAGTCAAAAAGCAATCAGCCCCAGCATTTT. It encodes CASSRGQSKSNQPQHF.

Comment on this clonotype: One junction end does not reproduce the germline sequence, and a read error may be involved. This chain uses TRBV4-1 with TRBJ2-1; D remains ambiguous. The CDR3 totals 11 residues. Germline CDR1 MGHRA, CDR2 YSYEKL. The CDR3 loop reads CASSQSGEQFF. CDR3 nucleotides: TGCGCCAGTAGCCAATCCGGTGAGCAGTTCTTC.

There are many counts of this clonotype. This chain connects TRBV12-3 or TRBV12-4 to TRBJ2-7; 9 positions match TRBD1. The V segment lost 2 bases and the J segment 3 bases; nucleotides outside the gene matches: 5. The CDR3 runs 15 residues. The CDR3 DNA reads as TGTGCCAGCAGTTTATCCAGACAGGGGGACTACGAGCAGTACTTC. Its translation: CASSLSRQGDYEQYF.

This CDR3 is CASRDTTGTGGSEQYF. Written as DNA, the CDR3 is TGTGCCAGCAGGGACACTACCGGGACAGGGGGCTCCGAGCAGTACTTC. The chain combines TRBV7-9 with TRBJ2-7; 12 bases fit TRBD1. This CDR3 region has 16 residues. Germline CDR1 SEHNR, CDR2 FQNEAQ (reference sequence). V was clipped by 6 bases and J by 6 bases; unmatched bases: 12. The complete variable domain, with remaining parts taken from reference TRBV7-9 and TRBJ2-7, reads DTGVSQNPRHKITKRGQNVTFRCDPISEHNRLYWYRQTLGQGPEFLTYFQNEAQLEKSRLLSDRFSAERPKGSFSTLEIQRTEQGDSAMYLCASRDTTGTGGSEQYFGPGTRLTVT.

This chain links TRBV11-3 with TRBJ1-4; weak D call: TRBD1 (6 bases). The V gene's germline CDR1 is SGHNT and CDR2 YENEEA. This CDR3 spans 15 amino acids. The germline V and J ends were trimmed by 2 bases and 5 bases, with 12 bases remaining between them. CDR3 coding DNA: TGTGCCAGCAGCTTAATGAAGGGGGAGAATGAAAAACTGTTTTTT. As protein: CASSLMKGENEKLFF.

V gene TRBV6-2 or TRBV6-3 combines with J gene TRBJ1-6; no firm D call. Trimming left V 2 bases short and J 10 bases short, with 9 bases between. Germline CDR1 and CDR2: MNHEY and SVGEGT. The CDR3 totals 13 residues. CDR3 nucleotides: TGTGCCAGCAGTTACGCCTACGGGTCACCCCTCCACTTT. This gives the protein CASSYAYGSPLHF.

This clonotype has a handful of counts. The chain couples TRBV11-3 to TRBJ2-1; D is possibly TRBD2 (6 bases). Germline CDR1 SGHNT, CDR2 YENEEA. This CDR3 has 14 amino acids. The germline V and J ends were trimmed by 1 base and 6 bases, with 10 bases remaining between them. CDR3 sequence (DNA): TGTGCCAGCAGCTTAGCGGTCGGGGGCAATGAGCAGTTCTTC. Translation: CASSLAVGGNEQFF.

The rearrangement joins TRBV20-1 to TRBJ1-2; D gene uncertain. The length of the CDR3 is 12 residues. CDR1 is DFQATT and CDR2 is SNEGSKA in the germline V gene (reference sequence). V was pared by 4 bases and J by 3 bases, with 9 bases between. CDR3 residues: CSAKVGDYGYTF. The CDR3 DNA is TGCAGTGCTAAAGTGGGTGACTATGGCTACACCTTC.

This clonotype has at least ten counts. This chain joins TRBV6-1 and TRBJ2-1; D not certain. The ends were cut back, 0 bases at V and 4 bases at J, with 4 bases in the middle. Per the germline V gene, CDR1 is MNHNS and CDR2 is SASEGT. The CDR3 consists of 13 residues. CDR3 region: CASSEARYNEQFF. CDR3 coding DNA: TGTGCCAGCAGTGAAGCGAGATACAATGAGCAGTTCTTC.

This clonotype has at least ten counts. This rearrangement joins TRBV12-3 or TRBV12-4 to TRBJ2-1, with D perhaps TRBD2 (5 bases). Trimming cost V 3 bases and J 9 bases, with 12 bases left between them. The CDR3 contains 13 residues. The CDR3 DNA is TGTGCCAGCAGTTTTCTGCCTGGGAGTGAGCAGTTCTTC. This sequence encodes CASSFLPGSEQFF.

This clonotype showed up many times. This chain joins TRBV5-8 and TRBJ2-3; D is unclear. Per germline, CDR1 SGHTS and CDR2 YDEGEE. V lost 6 bases to trimming and J lost 2 bases, with 13 bases between them. This CDR3 has 14 amino acids. CDR3 nucleotide sequence: TGTGCCAGCACCCCCCTGCTTGACACAGATACGCAGTATTTT. This translates into CASTPLLDTDTQYF.

This clonotype was seen a handful of times. The V gene is TRBV20-1, the J gene TRBJ2-7; TRBD2 is a possible D gene (6 bases). CDR3 length: 15 amino acids. The germline V gene encodes CDR1 DFQATT and CDR2 SNEGSKA (reference sequence). V lost 3 bases to trimming and J lost 0 bases, with 15 bases between them. The CDR3 DNA sequence: TGCAGTGCTAGGAAACCGGGACTGAGCTCCTACGAGCAGTACTTC. Protein product: CSARKPGLSSYEQYF.

At least ten counts were recorded for this clonotype. V and J are TRBV6-1 and TRBJ1-1; 7 bases fit TRBD1. This CDR3 is built from 15 residues. Germline V lookup: CDR1 MNHNS, CDR2 SASEGT. V shed 6 bases, J shed 6 bases, and the junction held 13 bases outside the gene matches. CDR3 bases: TGTGCCAGCAGCACAACTCGACAGGGTGGGCCTGAAGCTTTCTTT. Amino acids: CASSTTRQGGPEAFF.

This clonotype was detected ten times or more. Here the CDR3 DNA reads TGTGCCAGCAATAAACGGGGCCATGGCTACACCTTC. The encoded protein is CASNKRGHGYTF. The chain has TRBV12-3 or TRBV12-4 and TRBJ1-2; tentatively, D is TRBD1 (5 bases). V lost 7 bases to trimming and J lost 6 bases, with 12 bases between them. The length of the CDR3 is 12 residues.

About this clonotype: One junction end does not reproduce the germline sequence, and a read error may be involved. The chain combines TRBV2 with TRBJ2-6, with D hard to call. There are 19 residues in the CDR3. CDR1 SNHLY and CDR2 FYNNEI come from the germline V gene. CDR3 region: CASGEIYSWDPTGANVLTF. Here the CDR3 DNA reads TGTGCCAGCGGTGAAATCTATTCGTGGGATCCCACAGGGGCCAACGTCCTGACTTTC.

This clonotype was counted between two and nine times. This chain connects TRBV11-2 to TRBJ1-3; no firm D call. Germline V gene lookup returns CDR1 SGHAT and CDR2 FQNNGV. The CDR3 contains 17 residues. Trimming shortened V by 0 bases and J by 0 bases, and 12 bases separated the two germline ends. The CDR3 region is CASSLDNPEPSGNTIYF. CDR3 DNA: TGTGCCAGCAGCTTAGATAATCCCGAGCCCTCTGGAAACACCATATATTTT. Full variable domain (outside the CDR3, taken from reference TRBV11-2 and TRBJ1-3): EAGVAQSPRYKIIEKRQSVAFWCNPISGHATLYWYQQILGQGPKLLIQFQNNGVVDDSQLPKDRFSAERLKGVDSTLKIQPAKLEDSAVYLCASSLDNPEPSGNTIYFGEGSWLTVV.

This clonotype was seen many times. In this CDR3 the conserved last residue, phenylalanine or tryptophan, is missing, so a read error is likely. This sequence joins TRBV2 and TRBJ1-2, with unresolved D. Trimming removed 2 bases from V and 4 bases from J, with 5 bases in between. The CDR3 has 12 residues. The germline V gene encodes CDR1 SNHLY and CDR2 FYNNEI. As DNA, the CDR3 is TGTGCCAGCAGTGAACAGGTCTATGGCTACACCCTC. Translating it yields CASSEQVYGYTL.

This clonotype has ten or more counts. The chain uses TRBV5-1 and TRBJ1-2; tentative D call: TRBD1 (5 bases). The CDR3 spans 15 residues. Germline assignment: CDR1 SGHRS and CDR2 YFSETQ. The V and J ends lost 5 bases and 1 base respectively, with 15 bases between them. In DNA form, the CDR3 reads TGCGCCAGCAGTTTCGACAGCACTTATAACTATGGCTACACCTTC. This gives the protein CASSFDSTYNYGYTF.

The gene calls are TRBV6-1 and TRBJ2-7; D not certain. CDR1 and CDR2 from the germline V gene are MNHNS and SASEGT. The CDR3 has 13 residues. V lost 4 bases and J 2 bases, leaving 9 bases between the germline ends. CDR3 DNA sequence: TGTGCCAGCAGTGTTAGCCGTGCCTACGAGCAGTACTTC. Amino acid sequence: CASSVSRAYEQYF.

This clonotype has only a few counts. This sequence joins TRBV29-1 and TRBJ2-1; 10 bases agree with TRBD2. The germline CDR1 and CDR2 sequences are SQVTM and ANQGSEA. V lost 7 bases, J lost 4 bases, and 1 base stayed unmatched. This CDR3 has 12 residues. The CDR3 DNA is TGCAGCGGGACTAGCGGTTACAATGAGCAGTTCTTC. It translates to CSGTSGYNEQFF.